The entry below describes one T cell receptor (beta chain). Clones were sequenced by immunoSEQ multiplex PCR, and TCRdb holds only the in-frame ones, with some missing. This table has some 360,000 clones, roughly 87% appearing once. This specimen belongs to a study of blood T cell repertoires in COVID-19. The CDR3 is made up of 16 amino acids. With 2 bases clipped from V and 5 bases from J, the junction kept 5 bases outside the gene matches. Germline V gives CDR1 SGHTA, CDR2 FQGTGA. The origin of this receptor is a woman aged 60 to 75 with COVID-19, enrolled during active disease. Sequencing used peripheral blood. This chain uses TRBV7-3 with TRBJ2-2; 10 bases are shared with TRBD2. The CDR3 loop is CASSLPSGGETGELFF. The CDR3 region has the DNA TGTGCCAGCAGCTTACCTAGCGGGGGAGAGACCGGGGAGCTGTTTTTT.